This T cell receptor (beta chain) was retrieved from a study of human T cells and chemical hapten exposure. Study as a whole: The upper back received 0.01% DPC by patch testing, with results read at 6 days.

In the authors' workflow: Sample TCR totals centred on a median of around 95,000, ranging about 20,000 to 700,000. TCRdb ran MiXCR on the RACE reads and lists one entry per CDR3 protein. TCRdb's processing, not the authors' own work, is the source of the V and J calls. The sample carries 350,000 to 400,000 distinct CDR3 sequences, more than 4.5% recorded once. This clonotype came up many times. The V and J ends lost 1 base and 5 bases respectively, with 11 bases between them. This CDR3 contains 14 residues. Germline lookup yields CDR1 MGHRA and CDR2 YSYEKL. Time point defined: pre-sensitization, week 0. Treatment here: therapeutic diphenylcyclopropenone sensitization with weekly scalp DPC.

This sample comprised whole blood, obtained in connection with sensitization to the hapten diphenylcyclopropenone (DPC). The chain couples TRBV4-1 to TRBJ1-2; a possible D gene is TRBD1 (5 bases). This TCR was recovered from a woman aged 45-60 years with alopecia areata. Some clones in this sample may be carry-over from other donors' samples. This CDR3 is CASSQAGILYGYTF. CDR3 nucleotide sequence: TGCGCCAGCAGCCAAGCAGGGATCCTGTATGGCTACACCTTC.